This T cell receptor (beta chain) was recovered during a study of shared clonotypes between healthy human individuals. Study-level background: CD4 naive and memory got three plates each, CD8 naive two, CD8 memory one.

Naive CD4+ cells were CD45RA-selected; the remaining cells were memory. Trimming removed 1 base from V and 3 bases from J, with 9 bases in between. CDR1 and CDR2 (germline): MNHNY, SVGAGI (reference sequence). This CDR3 is 14 amino acids long. Method: immunoSEQ multiplex PCR; TCRdb's copy keeps in-frame clones and lacks some. The table shows some 2,500,000 clones, with over 85% occurring only once. The sequence came from a man aged 18 to 29 in good health. Some clones in this sample may be carry-over from other donors' samples. The sequenced sample was naive CD4+ T cells from PBMCs. The subset here: CD45RA+ positively selected. The gene calls are TRBV6-6 and TRBJ2-5, with a tentative D call TRBD1 (5 bases). The CDR3 is CASSYWGREETQYF. The CDR3 bases are TGTGCCAGCAGTTACTGGGGCAGGGAAGAGACCCAGTACTTC.